This TCR beta chain appears in the sequencing data of a study of cytomegalovirus exposure and HLA in healthy donors. This PCR relied on a set of 60 Vbeta primers and 13 Jbeta primers. Assay: immunoSEQ multiplex PCR; the TCRdb copy retains only in-frame clones and omits some. This sample has more than 100,000 clones, with 78% found just once. Losses at the gene ends were 4 bases for V and 6 bases for J; bases not matched to a gene: 4. Germline CDR1 and CDR2: SGHRS and YFSETQ. The CDR3 is made up of 13 amino acids. This receptor was taken from a woman aged 18 to 35 in good health and CMV-seronegative. Sequencing was done on a sample of PBMCs. V usage is TRBV5-1 and J usage is TRBJ1-2; 9 bases fit TRBD1. CDR3 loop: CASSPGQGNGYTF. CDR3 DNA sequence: TGCGCCAGCAGCCCTGGACAGGGGAATGGCTACACCTTC.